Here is one TCR beta chain with its context. This sample is part of a study of blood T cell repertoires in COVID-19. Overall study context: The analysed material was cDNA or gDNA that came from T cells, B-cell-depleted T cells, or PBMCs.

Per the germline V gene, CDR1 is SGHAT and CDR2 is FQNNGV. The CDR3 has 16 residues. V lost 5 bases, J lost 0 bases, and 7 bases stayed unmatched. Authors' methods: Reference gene primer amplification in the assay estimated nucleated cell counts. Profiling relied on immunoSEQ multiplex PCR, and the TCRdb table lists in-frame clones only, not all of them. V and J calls and clone size are given by that table; D and trimming were obtained from the DNA. The sample has about 400,000 clones; approximately 86% are singletons. Patients at the Seattle site were enrolled during active infection and followed longitudinally.

The specimen was peripheral blood. This TCR came from an older woman with COVID-19, enrolled during active disease. V usage is TRBV11-2 and J usage is TRBJ1-1; 9 nucleotides line up with TRBD1. The CDR3 bases are TGTGCCAGCAGCCCCAGGACAGGGGCGTTGAACACTGAAGCTTTCTTT. It is translated as CASSPRTGALNTEAFF. The full variable domain, in which reference TRBV11-2 and TRBJ1-1 provide the parts outside the CDR3, is EAGVAQSPRYKIIEKRQSVAFWCNPISGHATLYWYQQILGQGPKLLIQFQNNGVVDDSQLPKDRFSAERLKGVDSTLKIQPAKLEDSAVYLCASSPRTGALNTEAFFGQGTRLTVV.